The present entry profiles one T cell receptor (beta chain) with its context. The target of this receptor is not known. The record has no base qualities; no much larger clone is one base away. This sample is drawn from a study of shared clonotypes between healthy human individuals (dated by TCRdb to 2018 to 2021). About the investigation overall: A few men and two women, aged 18 to 49 years, made up the cohort. For each donor, CD4 naive and CD4 memory were each run on three plates, CD8 naive on two plates, and CD8 memory on one plate. The study deeply sequenced blood TCR repertoires of about 5 healthy adults to estimate repertoire size and the extent of clonotype sharing between individuals. To increase sequencing depth and limit assay-specific biases, TCR repertoire library preparation and sequencing were carried out by different laboratories using diverse techniques. Between about 0.9 and 10 billion PBMCs per donor were obtained by leukapheresis.

CD8 naive samples were CD45RO-negative cells positively selected for CCR7, giving a CD45RA+CCR7+ population that excluded TemRA cells. The donors were healthy, HIV-negative adults who had no recently reported acute infections or vaccinations. Every donor was a Caucasian adult living in Nashville, Tennessee, USA. Blood was obtained by leukapheresis, after which PBMCs were separated by Ficoll-Histopaque density gradient centrifugation and cryopreserved in liquid nitrogen vapor phase. Purity and quantity of every magnetically sorted T cell population were checked by analytical flow cytometry. Genomic DNA was isolated from each sorted fraction and quantified by UV absorbance on a Nanodrop 2000c. V is pared back by 10 bases and J by 0 bases, with 16 bases lying between the germline termini. The CDR3 numbers 15 residues from cysteine through phenylalanine. Only CDR3 DNA remains: 45 bases, in frame from the first base. CDR1 and CDR2, looked up from the germline V gene, are ENHRY and SYGVKD.

Broader findings and caveats from the paper: Only blood was sampled, and tissue TCR repertoires likely differ from those in blood. Incomplete sequencing was indicated by rarefaction of sorted-subset datasets, despite the large sequencing depth. Clonotypes shared by all four sorted-subset donors showed higher generation probabilities than non-shared clonotypes. Pairwise subsampling led to the expectation that sequencing depth would affect the degree of clonotype sharing among donors. Approximately 4.8% of naive CD4, 3.5% of naive CD8, approximately 2% of memory CD4, and 0.4% of memory CD8 clonotypes were shared across four donors. The small number of donors limited the genetic and exposure-history diversity represented. Larger estimated clonotype richness was generally found for naive subsets than for memory subsets.

TCR CDR3 regions were amplified from genomic DNA by multiplex PCR using the deep immunoSEQ assay. Genomic DNA extracted from each cell subset was distributed evenly over all wells of several immunoSEQ 96-well plates, and each plate served as one replicate. For sorted subsets, roughly 0.2 ug genomic DNA, equal to 30,000 to 35,000 T cell genomes, was loaded into each replicate PCR. Purified libraries were quantified with a Qubit 3.0 fluorometer, sized on a Bioanalyzer 2100, and re-quantified with the KAPA Library Quantification kit. Each immunoSEQ 96-well plate was sequenced on its own single-read 150-cycle Illumina NextSeq 550 flow cell. Turning to the authors' computational methods: Because only junctional sequences without quality scores were contained in the immunoSEQ output, filtering matching that applied to full-length reads could not be performed. To assign V/J genes and CDR3, sequences were annotated using PyIR, a Python wrapper for IgBLAST v1.9, with IMGT germline references. Reads with weak V/J assignments (E-value above 1e-6), missing CDR3, stop codons, out-of-frame junctions, or ambiguous translated residues were removed. V3J clonotypes were defined by identical inferred V gene, J gene, and CDR3 amino acid sequence. Percentage overlap between repertoires was computed as shared unique clonotypes divided by the size of the smaller repertoire. Richness of each repertoire was evaluated using RTK rarefaction, the Chao1 estimator, and Recon v2.1 estimates of unobserved clonotypes. Generation probabilities for all TCRbeta clonotypes obtained by the gDNA method from a few donors were computed using OLGA. In TCRdb, the immuneACCESS table is reduced to in-frame sequences with V and J assigned. These tables do not hold every clone; where another copy was compared, an unresolved V gene accounts for under half, and the others remain unexplained. V and J calls and clone size follow that table, whereas D and trimming were derived from the DNA. This sample gives around 1.9 million clones in total; over 85% of them show up just once. The top ten clones comprise less than 2% of the sample.

The TCR comes from a man between 18 and 35 years old in good health. Some clones in this sample may be carry-over from other donors' samples. The sample consisted of naive CD8+ T cells from PBMCs. The meaning of the sample's cell subset or site label: CD45RA+CCR7+. The V and J segments used are TRBV10-3 and TRBJ2-1; a confident D gene designation cannot be given. The sequenced DNA: TGTGCCAGCTCAAGAGACGTAAGCTCCTACAATGAGCAGTTCTTC. Translation gives CASSRDVSSYNEQFF.